The clone carrying this T cell receptor (beta chain) was detected a few times. Its antigen is unknown. PCR involved 60 Vbeta and 13 Jbeta primers. Repertoires were generated with immunoSEQ multiplex PCR, while TCRdb's copy carries only in-frame clones and drops some. The data contain under 200,000 clones, approximately 71% of them singletons. This entry comes from a study of cytomegalovirus exposure and HLA in healthy donors. On the study more broadly: HLA-typed donors contributed 65 million to 95 million unique TCRs, which were held in an early data release.

The CDR3 loop spans 14 amino acids. V shed 4 bases and J 5 bases; nucleotides not matched to a gene: 4. Per germline, CDR1 SGHRS and CDR2 YFSETQ. Whole-study results and caveats: The Asian-associated ancestry cluster reportedly had fewer N-insertions than the approximately 650-donor mean in a later analysis. Later on, an analysis showed TCR association rates differing by HLA locus, with DRB1 the most and HLA-C the fewest. In a later analysis, HLA-associated beta chains showed higher expansion and lower generation probabilities than comparable chains.

The genes are TRBV5-1 and TRBJ1-4; 8 bases agree with TRBD1. The clonotype originates from a girl between 5 and 17 years old in good health and CMV-seronegative. Source material: PBMCs. The CDR3 is CASSRDRGNEKLFF. For the CDR3, the DNA is TGCGCCAGCAGCAGAGACAGGGGCAATGAAAAACTGTTTTTT.